The 23 T cell receptor beta chains below come from one sample, sequenced in a study of Tregs in tolerant kidney transplant recipients (dated by TCRdb to the late 2010s). Libraries were made using the immunoSEQ multiplex PCR assay. Drawn from immuneACCESS, this table holds only the in-frame rearrangements with V and J called that TCRdb kept. Clones are partly lost; checked studies trace under half to an unresolved V gene and leave the rest unexplained. Across this sample there are 120,000 or so clones, with 92% seen only once. Together, the top ten hold approximately 0.6% of the sample. Sequencing was carried out using CD4+ T cells from blood. The receptors shown here come from a human donor in good health.

The genes are TRBV5-1 and TRBJ1-2; TRBD1 aligns across 8 bases. The CDR3 totals 13 residues. The J segment lost 5 bases and the V segment lost 0 bases, leaving 0 bases of the junction unmatched. Germline lookup yields CDR1 SGHRS and CDR2 YFSETQ. The CDR3 region is CASSLGDRYGYTF. DNA for the CDR3: TGCGCCAGCAGCTTGGGGGACAGGTATGGCTACACCTTC. The variable domain in full, completed from reference TRBV5-1 and TRBJ1-2, reads KAGVTQTPRYLIKTRGQQVTLSCSPISGHRSVSWYQQTPGQGLQFLFEYFSETQRNKGNFPGRFSGRQFSNSRSEMNVSTLELGDSALYLCASSLGDRYGYTFGSGTRLTVV.

The genes are TRBV20-1 and TRBJ1-1; no clear D gene. Trimming took off 6 bases at V and 11 bases at J, with 16 bases between the two ends. Germline V gives CDR1 DFQATT, CDR2 SNEGSKA (reference sequence). CDR3 length equals 11 residues. CDR3 amino acids: CSAVTPLSAFF. The CDR3, as DNA: TGCAGTGCAGTGACACCCCTAAGTGCTTTCTTT.

This clone was counted a single time. The V call is TRBV18, the J call TRBJ2-3; possibly TRBD1 for D (5 bases). The CDR3 spans 14 residues. CDR1 and CDR2 from the germline V gene are KGHSH and LQKENI. The ends were cut back, 3 bases at V and 2 bases at J, with 9 bases in the middle. CDR3 amino acids: CASSPRDSTDTQYF. CDR3 DNA: TGTGCCAGCTCACCCAGGGATTCCACAGATACGCAGTATTTT. The full variable domain, in which reference TRBV18 and TRBJ2-3 provide the parts outside the CDR3, is NAGVMQNPRHLVRRRGQEARLRCSPMKGHSHVYWYRQLPEEGLKFMVYLQKENIIDESGMPKERFSAEFPKEGPSILRIQQVVRGDSAAYFCASSPRDSTDTQYFGPGTRLTVL.

The chain recombines TRBV27 with TRBJ1-4, with 7 bases lining up with TRBD1. V was clipped by 6 bases and J by 8 bases; unmatched bases: 12. The CDR3 has 15 amino acids. CDR1 is MNHEY, CDR2 SMNVEV, per germline (reference sequence). CDR3 sequence: CASSRGRGLGEKLFF. The CDR3 DNA reads as TGTGCCAGCAGCCGGGGGAGGGGGCTGGGGGAAAAACTGTTTTTT.

The chain combines TRBV7-2 with TRBJ1-5; 7 nucleotides match TRBD1. The CDR3 sequence is 17 residues long. CDR1 SGHTA and CDR2 FQGNSA come from the germline V gene. Trimming took 1 base from V and 5 from J; bases not matched to a gene: 11. The CDR3 bases are TGTGCCAGCAGCTTAGTCCCTGGGACAGTTTCACATCAGCCCCAGCATTTT. Protein sequence: CASSLVPGTVSHQPQHF.

J is TRBJ1-3 and V is TRBV6-1; D not resolved. The V and J ends lost 0 bases and 4 bases respectively, with 10 bases between them. Germline values: CDR1 MNHNS, CDR2 SASEGT. The CDR3 covers 15 residues. CDR3 sequence (DNA): TGTGCCAGCAGTGAAGCCCCCAGCCCCGGAAACACCATATATTTT. Amino acid sequence: CASSEAPSPGNTIYF.

The CDR3 loop is CASSVMPGLASTDTQYF. The CDR3 region has the DNA TGTGCCAGCAGCGTTATGCCGGGACTGGCTAGCACAGATACGCAGTATTTT. The rearrangement links TRBV9 to TRBJ2-3, with D possibly being TRBD2 (6 bases). There are 17 residues in the CDR3. V was shortened by 2 bases and J by 0 bases, with 16 bases between the two germline ends. The V gene's germline CDR1 is SGDLS and CDR2 YYNGEE.

The chain links TRBV6-6 to TRBJ2-7; D may correspond to TRBD1 or TRBD2 (5 bases each). This CDR3 has 14 amino acids. Looked up from germline, CDR1 is MNHNY and CDR2 is SVGAGI (reference sequence). V gave up 7 bases and J gave up 1 base, with 14 bases separating them. The CDR3 loop reads CASTPRGWSYEQYF. CDR3 sequence (DNA): TGTGCCAGCACCCCCCGGGGCTGGTCCTACGAGCAGTACTTC.

The chain links TRBV11-2 to TRBJ2-3; D remains ambiguous. Deletions cut 0 bases from V and 6 bases from J, with 4 bases between. Germline loops: CDR1 SGHAT, CDR2 FQNNGV. The length of the CDR3 is 12 residues. Written as DNA, the CDR3 is TGTGCCAGCAGCTTAGACTCGGATACGCAGTATTTT. Its translation: CASSLDSDTQYF.

The rearrangement links TRBV7-2 to TRBJ2-1; 13 positions agree with TRBD2. With 4 bases clipped from V and 6 bases from J, the junction kept 9 bases outside the gene matches. This CDR3 has 17 amino acids. The germline gives CDR1 SGHTA, CDR2 FQGNSA. This chain's CDR3 is CASSSLILAGGFNEQFF. CDR3 nucleotide sequence: TGTGCCAGCAGCTCCCTGATACTAGCGGGGGGGTTCAATGAGCAGTTCTTC.

The chain carries TRBV5-1 and TRBJ1-1; 8 bases align to TRBD1. This CDR3 contains 15 residues. V was clipped by 5 bases and J by 5 bases; unmatched bases: 11. CDR1 SGHRS and CDR2 YFSETQ come from the germline V gene. The CDR3 sequence is CASSSTGGVGTEAFF. CDR3 nucleotide sequence: TGCGCCAGCAGTTCAACAGGGGGAGTAGGGACTGAAGCTTTCTTT.

This clone was picked up one time. The rearrangement uses TRBV4-2 and TRBJ2-1; the match to TRBD2 covers 9 bases. The germline CDR1 and CDR2 sequences are LGHNA and YNFKEQ. The CDR3 contains 17 residues. V lost 2 bases to trimming and J lost 9 bases; unmatched junction nucleotides: 14. This CDR3 is CASSQLRSGSRQGEQFF. CDR3 DNA sequence: TGTGCCAGCAGCCAACTGCGTAGCGGGAGCCGTCAGGGTGAGCAGTTCTTC.

The genes are TRBV5-6 and TRBJ1-2; D is uncertain. The CDR3 is made up of 15 amino acids. Trimming left V 4 bases short and J 2 bases short, with 15 bases between. Germline loops: CDR1 SGHDT, CDR2 YYEEEE. The CDR3 nucleotides read TGTGCCAGCAGCGTTGGCGCCAGGTCGAACTATGGCTACACCTTC. This encodes CASSVGARSNYGYTF.

The chain's CDR3 is CASSQGTSGGQDTQYF. The CDR3, as DNA: TGTGCCAGCAGTCAAGGGACTAGCGGGGGGCAAGATACGCAGTATTTT. This chain joins TRBV7-6 and TRBJ2-3; TRBD2 matches 15 bases. J lost 5 bases, V lost 6 bases, and 6 bases had no gene match. Germline CDR1 and CDR2: SGHVS and FNYEAQ. This CDR3 is built from 16 residues.

This sequence joins TRBV6-1 and TRBJ1-5; 7 bases agree with TRBD1. CDR1 is MNHNS, CDR2 SASEGT, per germline. After removal of 1 base from V and 6 bases from J, the junction contained 6 bases not matched to a gene. The CDR3 spans 15 residues. CDR3 DNA sequence: TGTGCCAGCAGTGAAGGGACAGGAGGGTTTCAGCCCCAGCATTTT. It is translated as CASSEGTGGFQPQHF.

The chain has TRBV5-1 and TRBJ1-3; 7 bases agree with TRBD1. Looked up from germline, CDR1 is SGHRS and CDR2 is YFSETQ. V gave up 4 bases and J gave up 8 bases; unmatched junction bases: 6. The CDR3 spans 13 residues. CDR3 residues: CASSVGGLDTIYF. The CDR3 nucleotides are TGCGCCAGCAGCGTAGGGGGCTTAGACACCATATATTTT.

The chain links TRBV7-8 to TRBJ2-6; 14 bases are a match to TRBD2. CDR3 length: 20 amino acids. After removal of 5 bases from V and 2 bases from J, the junction contained 11 bases not matched to a gene. Per germline, CDR1 SGHVS and CDR2 FQNEAQ. The CDR3 DNA sequence: TGTGCCAGCAGCAGAACCGGGACTAGCGGGAGCGGCACTGGGGCCAACGTCCTGACTTTC. It specifies CASSRTGTSGSGTGANVLTF. The complete variable domain, with remaining parts taken from reference TRBV7-8 and TRBJ2-6, reads GAGVSQSPRYKVAKRGQDVALRCDPISGHVSLFWYQQALGQGPEFLTYFQNEAQLDKSGLPSDRFFAERPEGSVSTLKIQRTQQEDSAVYLCASSRTGTSGSGTGANVLTFGAGSRLTVL.

The rearrangement links TRBV7-9 to TRBJ2-1; D unresolved. Trimming removed 5 bases from V and 0 bases from J, with 17 bases in between. The length of the CDR3 is 17 residues. The germline V gene encodes CDR1 SEHNR and CDR2 FQNEAQ (reference sequence). CDR3 amino acids: CASSPPFRFSSYNEQFF. In DNA form, the CDR3 reads TGTGCCAGCAGCCCCCCTTTTAGATTTAGCTCCTACAATGAGCAGTTCTTC.

About this clone: Other DNA sequences in the same sample also yield this CDR3. The rearrangement links TRBV2 to TRBJ2-7; TRBD1 matches at 7 bases. Germline trimming cut 4 bases from V and 7 bases from J; bases unmatched to any gene: 10. The CDR3 consists of 14 residues. Germline V gives CDR1 SNHLY, CDR2 FYNNEI. CDR3 in DNA: TGTGCCAGCAGTGGAGGGACAGAGAGGGGGGAGCAGTACTTC. Protein: CASSGGTERGEQYF.

The chain uses TRBV7-9 and TRBJ1-1; D may be TRBD1 (5 bases). The V gene's germline CDR1 is SEHNR and CDR2 FQNEAQ (reference sequence). The V and J ends lost 5 bases and 0 bases respectively, with 25 bases between them. This CDR3 has 19 amino acids. This CDR3 is CASSPPWWGRPNMNTEAFF. The CDR3 DNA reads as TGTGCCAGCAGCCCCCCTTGGTGGGGCCGACCCAACATGAACACTGAAGCTTTCTTT.

The gene calls are TRBV2 and TRBJ1-5, with 7 positions matching TRBD1. The CDR3 length is 12 residues. V shed 8 bases and J 4 bases; nucleotides not matched to a gene: 2. In germline, CDR1 is SNHLY, CDR2 FYNNEI. The CDR3 sequence is CASRQGNQPQHF. For the CDR3, the DNA is TGTGCCAGCCGACAGGGAAATCAGCCCCAGCATTTT.

The chain is built from TRBV6-5 and TRBJ2-7, with a weak D call TRBD1 (6 bases). Deletions cut 9 bases from V and 2 bases from J, with 11 bases between. Looked up from germline, CDR1 is MNHEY and CDR2 is SVGAGI. The CDR3 extends over 12 amino acids. CDR3 nucleotide sequence: TGTGCCAGGCGAGGACAGACCTACGAGCAGTACTTC. Translating it yields CARRGQTYEQYF.

The chain is built from TRBV30 and TRBJ1-2; D gene ambiguous. Germline V CDR1 and CDR2: GTSNPN, SVGIG (reference sequence). The CDR3 runs to 12 residues. V was cut by 5 bases and J by 8 bases, with 15 bases left in between. CDR3: CAWASGFSGYTF. Here the CDR3 DNA reads TGTGCCTGGGCCTCGGGTTTTTCAGGCTACACCTTC.